This T cell receptor (beta chain) is from a study of Tregs in tolerant kidney transplant recipients. Note on this clone: The antigen is not known.

Generated by immunoSEQ multiplex PCR, the TCRdb table keeps only in-frame clones and is missing some. The repertoire includes tens of thousands of clones, 93% of them detected once, and around 1.6% sits in the top ten. Recipients received nonmyeloablative bone marrow transplants from related graft donors, with transient mixed chimerism. General observations from the study: This study did not directly address biological reproducibility. Few patients were studied, so findings need validation in larger groups.

CDR3 length: 17 amino acids. V was clipped by 1 base and J by 2 bases; unmatched bases: 11. Germline assignment: CDR1 SGHAT and CDR2 FQNNGV. V gene TRBV11-2 combines with J gene TRBJ2-7; 7 nucleotides line up with TRBD2. This receptor was taken from a human patient who received a combined kidney and bone marrow transplant. A share of the T cells may be of graft donor origin. Here the sequenced sample was CD4+ T cells from blood (PBMCs), taken 12 months after the transplant. The DNA of the CDR3 is TGTGCCAGCAGCTTAGGGATCACCGGGACTAACACCTACGAGCAGTACTTC. It yields the protein CASSLGITGTNTYEQYF.